This T cell receptor beta chain was retrieved from a study of Ad26.COV2.S vaccination and SARS-CoV-2 variants. Study-wide results and limits: Analyses of TCR breadth and depth may have underestimated total T cell responses. In vaccinated individuals, spike-specific CD8+ and CD4+ T cell responses reportedly displayed substantial breadth. The placebo group had lower spike-specific TCR breadth than the vaccine recipients did. Measurement of non-spike TCR breadth gave similar results in vaccine and placebo recipients.

V trimming: 5 bases; J trimming: 10 bases; junction bases outside the gene matches: 10. The CDR3 runs to 13 residues. Germline V gives CDR1 SGHVS, CDR2 FNYEAQ. Note on this clone: Antigen unknown.

The assay was immunoSEQ multiplex PCR, and TCRdb's table has in-frame clones only and misses some. There are 300,000 to 450,000 clones in the sample; about 92% occur only once, and roughly 3.9% lies in the top ten. V is TRBV7-6 and J is TRBJ1-1, with 7 bases aligning to TRBD1. The receptor comes from a human donor who had recovered from COVID-19. The sample consisted of peripheral blood, taken after recovery from COVID-19. In nucleotides, the CDR3 is TGTGCCAGCAGCCCAGCGGGACAGTCGGGAGCTTTCTTT. This sequence encodes CASSPAGQSGAFF.